These 16 T cell receptor beta chains were all obtained from the same sample, sequenced in a study of blood T cell repertoires in COVID-19. Sequencing used immunoSEQ multiplex PCR; TCRdb keeps in-frame clones, though not all of them. The sample includes about 110,000 clones, over 75% seen only once; the top ten take roughly 17%. The sequencing input was peripheral blood. The receptor set was obtained from a woman older than 75 with active or convalescent COVID-19.

The J gene is TRBJ2-1, the V gene TRBV28, with a weak D call TRBD2 (6 bases). The CDR3 contains 12 residues. Trimming removed 3 bases at V and 8 bases at J, with 8 bases between. Germline V gene data show CDR1 as MDHEN and CDR2 as SYDVKM. The CDR3 sequence is CASSLGGYEQFF. The DNA of the CDR3 is TGTGCCAGCAGTTTGGGGGGATATGAGCAGTTCTTC.

The chain couples TRBV5-1 to TRBJ1-4; 11 nucleotides agree with TRBD1. V trimming: 4 bases; J trimming: 7 bases; junction bases outside the gene matches: 12. The CDR3 is made up of 17 amino acids. Germline CDR1 SGHRS, CDR2 YFSETQ. The CDR3 sequence: CASSLGQGAAVVEKLFF. In DNA, the CDR3 is TGCGCCAGCAGCCTAGGACAGGGGGCGGCTGTAGTTGAAAAACTGTTTTTT.

The rearrangement joins TRBV11-2 to TRBJ2-5, with 7 bases that match TRBD1. The CDR3 extends over 14 amino acids. Germline values: CDR1 SGHAT, CDR2 FQNNGV. J was trimmed by 3 bases and V by 5 bases; bases with no gene match: 6. CDR3 protein: CASSPGTVEETQYF. DNA of the CDR3: TGTGCCAGCAGCCCGGGGACAGTCGAAGAGACCCAGTACTTC.

V usage is TRBV27 and J usage is TRBJ2-3; a possible D gene is TRBD2 (6 bases). V was trimmed by 6 bases and J by 5 bases, leaving 6 bases between them. The germline V gene has CDR1 MNHEY and CDR2 SMNVEV (reference sequence). This CDR3 is 11 amino acids long. The CDR3 nucleotides are TGTGCCAGCAGCGGGAGAGATACGCAGTATTTT. This codes for CASSGRDTQYF.

This clone was seen a single time. The chain is built from TRBV6-1 and TRBJ1-2; a possible D gene is TRBD1 (6 bases). Trimming pared 1 base from V and 4 bases from J, leaving 19 bases between. The CDR3 runs to 17 residues. The germline V gene has CDR1 MNHNS and CDR2 SASEGT. The DNA for the CDR3 is TGTGCCAGCAGTGAAGGTGGACAGCAAAAGAGGAGCTATGGCTACACCTTC. Translated: CASSEGGQQKRSYGYTF.

This chain links TRBV7-2 with TRBJ1-5; D unresolved. The CDR3 is 13 residues long. V was clipped by 3 bases and J by 7 bases, with 10 bases between them. Looked up from germline, CDR1 is SGHTA and CDR2 is FQGNSA. The CDR3 nucleotides read TGTGCCAGCAGCTTGTCCAGAAACCAGCCCCAGCATTTT. This sequence encodes CASSLSRNQPQHF.

The CDR3 protein is CASSEERNRSYEQYF. The CDR3, as DNA: TGTGCCAGCAGTGAAGAGCGGAATAGGTCCTACGAGCAGTACTTC. V usage is TRBV2 and J usage is TRBJ2-7, with D tentatively TRBD2 (5 bases). Trimming removed 1 base at V and 1 base at J, with 11 bases between. Germline values: CDR1 SNHLY, CDR2 FYNNEI. This CDR3 has 15 residues.

The V call is TRBV6-1, the J call TRBJ2-5; D might be TRBD2 (5 bases). This CDR3 contains 13 residues. V lost 1 base to trimming and J lost 9 bases, with 12 bases between them. The germline V gene has CDR1 MNHNS and CDR2 SASEGT. The CDR3: CASSEEEGLAQYF. The CDR3 nucleotides are TGTGCCAGCAGTGAAGAAGAGGGCCTTGCCCAGTACTTC.

The chain is built from TRBV5-1 and TRBJ2-1; a weak D match, TRBD1 (6 bases). The germline V and J ends were trimmed by 4 bases and 1 base, with 12 bases remaining between them. Germline CDR1 is SGHRS and CDR2 is YFSETQ. The CDR3 has 15 amino acids. This CDR3 is CASSQLDSSYNEQFF. The CDR3 DNA reads TGCGCCAGCAGCCAACTGGACAGTTCCTACAATGAGCAGTTCTTC.

The V gene is TRBV5-8, the J gene TRBJ2-4, with TRBD1 matching over 10 bases. The CDR3 is made up of 16 amino acids. Germline V lookup: CDR1 SGHTS, CDR2 YDEGEE. V trimming: 4 bases; J trimming: 11 bases; junction bases outside the gene matches: 15. The CDR3 loop is CASSHVPGQGPGLQYF. The CDR3 DNA reads TGTGCCAGCAGCCACGTCCCGGGACAGGGGCCGGGACTTCAGTACTTC.

This chain joins TRBV2 and TRBJ2-7; TRBD1 agrees at 8 bases. Germline CDR1 SNHLY, CDR2 FYNNEI. V trimming: 4 bases; J trimming: 2 bases; junction bases outside the gene matches: 4. The CDR3 is 14 residues long. This chain's CDR3 is CASSGTGSPYEQYF. Here the CDR3 DNA reads TGTGCCAGCAGTGGGACAGGGTCCCCCTACGAGCAGTACTTC.

The chain is built from TRBV7-3 and TRBJ2-4, with 11 bases that match TRBD2. The germline gives CDR1 SGHTA, CDR2 FQGTGA. The V gene end was trimmed by 5 bases and the J gene end by 3 bases; junction bases not matched to a gene: 3. The CDR3 covers 15 residues. The CDR3 bases are TGTGCCAGCAGCCCGGGACTAGCGGTCAAAAACATTCAGTACTTC. This sequence encodes CASSPGLAVKNIQYF.

The chain employs TRBV28 and TRBJ2-7; unclear D gene. The CDR3 has 12 residues. Trimming shortened V by 5 bases and J by 5 bases, and 10 bases separated the two germline ends. Germline assignment: CDR1 MDHEN and CDR2 SYDVKM. The CDR3 region is CASSRNINEQYF. The CDR3 bases are TGTGCCAGCAGTAGAAACATAAACGAGCAGTACTTC.

CDR3 loop: CASSPDRVTTEAFF. The CDR3 nucleotides read TGTGCCAGCTCGCCGGACAGGGTCACGACTGAAGCTTTCTTT. The chain combines TRBV18 with TRBJ1-1, with 8 bases identical to TRBD1. Losses at the gene ends were 6 bases for V and 5 bases for J; bases not matched to a gene: 8. The CDR3 spans 14 residues. Per the germline V gene, CDR1 is KGHSH and CDR2 is LQKENI.

This chain links TRBV20-1 with TRBJ1-2, with D uncertain. V gave up 7 bases and J gave up 7 bases, with 13 bases separating them. The CDR3 length is 11 residues. The germline CDR1 and CDR2 sequences are DFQATT and SNEGSKA (reference sequence). The CDR3 here is CSVRGPGGYTF. In DNA, the CDR3 is TGCAGTGTACGGGGTCCAGGTGGCTACACCTTC.

The chain's CDR3 is CASSLNSGPGYEQYF. The CDR3 DNA reads TGCGCCAGCAGCTTGAATAGCGGGCCAGGCTACGAGCAGTACTTC. The chain combines TRBV5-1 with TRBJ2-7; 7 bases are shared with TRBD2. CDR1 and CDR2 from the germline V gene are SGHRS and YFSETQ. V trimming: 1 base; J trimming: 3 bases; junction bases outside the gene matches: 7. The CDR3 sequence is 15 residues long.